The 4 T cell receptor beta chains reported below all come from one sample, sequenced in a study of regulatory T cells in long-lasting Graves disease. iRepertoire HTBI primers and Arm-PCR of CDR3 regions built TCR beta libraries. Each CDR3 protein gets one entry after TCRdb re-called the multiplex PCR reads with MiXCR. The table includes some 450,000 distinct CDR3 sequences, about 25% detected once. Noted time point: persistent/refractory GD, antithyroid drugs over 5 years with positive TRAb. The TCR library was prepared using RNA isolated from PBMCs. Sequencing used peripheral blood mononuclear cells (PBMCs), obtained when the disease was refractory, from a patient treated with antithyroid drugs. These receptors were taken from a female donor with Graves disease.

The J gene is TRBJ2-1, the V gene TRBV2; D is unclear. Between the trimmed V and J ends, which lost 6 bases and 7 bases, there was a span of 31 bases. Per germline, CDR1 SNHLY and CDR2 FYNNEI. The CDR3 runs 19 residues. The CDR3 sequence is CASRRQWGGERSRWNEQFF. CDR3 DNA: TGTGCCAGCAGACGGCAATGGGGTGGTGAAAGGTCCCGGTGGAATGAGCAGTTCTTC.

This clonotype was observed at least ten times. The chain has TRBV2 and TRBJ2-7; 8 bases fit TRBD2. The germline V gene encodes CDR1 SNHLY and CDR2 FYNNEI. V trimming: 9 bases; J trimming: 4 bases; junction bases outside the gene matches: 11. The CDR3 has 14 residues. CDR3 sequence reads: CARQRRAGAYEQYF. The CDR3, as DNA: TGTGCCAGACAACGGCGAGCGGGAGCGTACGAGCAGTACTTC.

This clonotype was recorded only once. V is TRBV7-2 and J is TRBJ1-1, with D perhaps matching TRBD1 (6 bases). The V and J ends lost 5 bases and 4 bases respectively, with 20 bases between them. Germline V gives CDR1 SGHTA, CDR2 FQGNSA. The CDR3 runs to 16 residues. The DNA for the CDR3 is TGTGCCAGCAGCAGGAAGCCAGGGGAGAGCAGCACTGAAGCTTTCTTT. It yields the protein CASSRKPGESSTEAFF. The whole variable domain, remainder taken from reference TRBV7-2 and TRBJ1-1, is GAGVSQSPSNKVTEKGKDVELRCDPISGHTALYWYRQSLGQGLEFLIYFQGNSAPDKSGLPSDRFSAERTGGSVSTLTIQRTQQEDSAVYLCASSRKPGESSTEAFFGQGTRLTVV.

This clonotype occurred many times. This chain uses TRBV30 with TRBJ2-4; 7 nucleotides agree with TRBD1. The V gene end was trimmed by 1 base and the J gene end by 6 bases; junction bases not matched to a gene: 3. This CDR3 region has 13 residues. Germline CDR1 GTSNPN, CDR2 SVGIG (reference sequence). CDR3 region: CAWSGQGPNIQYF. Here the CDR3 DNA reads TGTGCCTGGAGTGGACAGGGACCAAACATTCAGTACTTC.